This TCR beta chain was found in a study of control samples from healthy donors and cancer patients. The protocol was immunoSEQ multiplex PCR, while the TCRdb copy is restricted to in-frame clones and leaves out a portion. Here the sample spans roughly 190,000 clones, roughly nine tenths being singletons. The CDR3 is made up of 16 amino acids. Germline CDR1 is MRHNA and CDR2 is SNTAGT. V dropped 1 base and J dropped 4; count of bases not matched to a gene: 9. The sequenced sample consisted of blood. V gene TRBV6-4 combines with J gene TRBJ1-2, with TRBD1 matching 7 bases. This clonotype originated in a young man in good health. This chain's CDR3 is CASSDLSDRRSYGYTF. DNA for the CDR3: TGTGCCAGCAGTGACTTATCGGACAGGCGATCCTATGGCTACACCTTC.